The subject of this entry is one TCR beta chain. In this sample, this clonotype turned up many times. Which antigen it targets is not known. Base qualities are missing; no much larger clone stands one base away. A distance of 9 bases separates the germline ends of V and J, which lose 2 bases and 10 bases respectively. The CDR3 numbers 13 residues from cysteine through phenylalanine. Of the read, only the CDR3 DNA is kept; its 39 bases are in frame from base 1. Based on the germline V gene (reference sequence), the CDR1 and CDR2 sequences are MNHEY and SMNVEV. The library was obtained by 5' RACE. The listed sequencing device is NextSeq 500. To allow correction of PCR and sequencing errors, the TCR library protocol tagged every TCR cDNA molecule with a unique molecular identifier. Concerning the study's data processing: TCR identification, UMI-based error correction and CDR3 extraction were performed with Decombinator tools. TCRs above a frequency of 2 per 1,000, corresponding to the top 1% of the tumor frequency distribution, were defined as expanded. Rényi diversity was computed with the R vegan package after subsampling each repertoire 100 times to 5,000 TCRs. CDR3 similarity networks were built from amino acid triplet string-kernel similarity, connecting CDR3s with pairwise similarity above 0.82. TCRdb applied fastp at Q25 and MiXCR to the public reads, then kept only in-frame beta chains. CDR3 protein duplicates are merged, each entry listing the most common genes and DNA. The V and J calls here are based on TCRdb, not the publication. The sample data list 95,000 to 130,000 distinct CDR3 sequences, and about 12% of these were observed just once. Together, the top ten hold over 15% of the sample.

This specimen belongs to a study of spatial heterogeneity in lung cancer (dated by TCRdb to about 2019). For context, the study as a whole: The donors were fewer than 90 patients from the lung TRACERx cohort who had early-stage, untreated non-small cell lung cancer. Follow-up PBMC samples were sequenced whenever available, and the median time to follow-up was around two years after resection. Beta-chain transcripts were consistently detected in greater numbers than alpha-chain transcripts, which likely reflected higher beta-chain transcript abundance. In the raw uncorrected reads, each unique combination of TCR and UMI appeared more than ten times on average. The study quantitatively compared TCR alpha and beta repertoires across multiple tumor regions, matched nontumor lung and blood in non-small cell lung cancer. The study linked features of the TCR repertoire to counts of nonsynonymous mutations, which were determined by whole-exome sequencing of tumor tissue. Both alpha and beta chains were TCR-sequenced in samples taken at surgery, namely 220 tumor regions, 61 to 65 matched nontumor lung samples and about 58 PBMC samples. What the research found in general, with its limitations: Confirming at a functional level the hypothesis that regional TCRs recognize regional mutations was considered to require additional single-cell paired TCR alpha and beta sequencing. Comparisons of baseline and follow-up blood repertoires included only around 15 patients. Ubiquitous expanded tumor TCRs were detected in blood more often at tumor resection than at routine follow-up.

The sample's time point label is to be understood as: blood at routine non-recurrence follow-up after resection. TCR sequencing used whole RNA extracted from tumor and nontumor lung tissue, or from cryopreserved PBMC samples, without cell sorting. Only patients with enough RNA available from two or more tumor regions were chosen for TCR sequencing. The TCR was taken from a male donor with early-stage non-small cell lung cancer. Source: PBMCs, taken at follow-up. The rearrangement joined TRBV27 to TRBJ1-6; the D gene cannot be resolved reliably. The DNA sequence is TGTGCCAGCAGTTTAACCAGTTCCTCACCCCTCCACTTT. Its protein product is CASSLTSSSPLHF.